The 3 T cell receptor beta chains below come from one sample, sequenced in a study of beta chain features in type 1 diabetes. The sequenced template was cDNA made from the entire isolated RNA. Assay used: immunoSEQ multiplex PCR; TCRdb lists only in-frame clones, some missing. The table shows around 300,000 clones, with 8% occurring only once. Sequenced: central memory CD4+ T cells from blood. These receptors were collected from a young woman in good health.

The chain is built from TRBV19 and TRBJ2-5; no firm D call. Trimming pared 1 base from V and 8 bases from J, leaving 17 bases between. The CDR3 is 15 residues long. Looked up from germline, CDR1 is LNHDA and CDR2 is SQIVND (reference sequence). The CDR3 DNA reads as TGTGCCAGTAGTATAGGCAACACTCCCCGTGACACCCAGTACTTC. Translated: CASSIGNTPRDTQYF.

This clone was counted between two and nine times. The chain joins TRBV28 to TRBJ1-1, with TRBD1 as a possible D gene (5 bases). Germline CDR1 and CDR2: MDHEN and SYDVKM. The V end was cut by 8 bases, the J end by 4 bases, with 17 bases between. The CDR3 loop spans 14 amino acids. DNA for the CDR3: TGTGCCAGCCTCCTGGGGGGAGGAGGCACTGAAGCTTTCTTT. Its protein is CASLLGGGGTEAFF. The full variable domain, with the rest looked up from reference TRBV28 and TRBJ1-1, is DVKVTQSSRYLVKRTGEKVFLECVQDMDHENMFWYRQDPGLGLRLIYFSYDVKMKEKGDIPEGYSVSREKKERFSLILESASTNQTSMYLCASLLGGGGTEAFFGQGTRLTVV.

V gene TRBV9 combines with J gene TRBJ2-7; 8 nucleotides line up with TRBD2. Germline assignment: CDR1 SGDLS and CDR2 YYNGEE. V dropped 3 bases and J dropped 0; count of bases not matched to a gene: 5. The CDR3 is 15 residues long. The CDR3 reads CASSGNSGNSYEQYF. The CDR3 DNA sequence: TGTGCCAGCAGCGGGAATAGCGGGAACTCCTACGAGCAGTACTTC.